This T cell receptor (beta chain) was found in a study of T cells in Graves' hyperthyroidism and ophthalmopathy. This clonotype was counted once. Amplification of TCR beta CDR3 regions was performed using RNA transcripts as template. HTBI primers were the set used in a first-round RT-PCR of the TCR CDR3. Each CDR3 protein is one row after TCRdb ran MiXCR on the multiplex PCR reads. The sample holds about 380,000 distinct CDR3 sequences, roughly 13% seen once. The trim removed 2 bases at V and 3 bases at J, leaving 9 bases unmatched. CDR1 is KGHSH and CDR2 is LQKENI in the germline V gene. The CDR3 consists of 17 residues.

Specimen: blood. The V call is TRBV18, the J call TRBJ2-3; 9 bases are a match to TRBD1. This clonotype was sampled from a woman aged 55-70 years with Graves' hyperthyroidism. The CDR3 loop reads CASSPSDRGLGTDTQYF. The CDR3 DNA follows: TGTGCCAGCTCACCATCGGACAGGGGCCTTGGGACAGATACGCAGTATTTT.